The next 20 T cell receptor beta chains were all read from a single sample in a study of T-cell memory formation after mild COVID-19. MiXCR, run by TCRdb on the 5' RACE reads, gives a single entry per CDR3 protein. The repertoire includes about 270,000 distinct CDR3 sequences, 16% of them detected once, and around a fifth sits in the top ten. Sample: PBMCs or a T cell subset sorted from them (not recorded which). These receptors originate from a man aged 18 to 29 who had mild COVID-19 (a few samples of this study predate the infection). Cell type and time point are not known.

The chain joins TRBV6-1 to TRBJ1-5; a weak D match, TRBD1 (6 bases). With 4 bases removed from V and 8 bases from J, the gap between germline ends came to 12 bases. Per germline, CDR1 MNHNS and CDR2 SASEGT. The CDR3 runs to 13 residues. The chain's CDR3 is CASSGGGEKPQHF. The CDR3 region has the DNA TGTGCCAGCAGTGGGGGGGGCGAGAAGCCCCAGCATTTT.

The chain recombines TRBV12-3 or TRBV12-4 with TRBJ2-5; no firm D call. V was cut by 6 bases and J by 7 bases, with 21 bases left in between. The CDR3 totals 15 residues. CDR3 in amino acids: CASRHTESPLGTQYF. In DNA, the CDR3 is TGTGCCAGCAGACATACAGAATCTCCCCTCGGGACCCAGTACTTC.

This clonotype was seen many times. The rearrangement links TRBV29-1 to TRBJ2-2; no reliable D call. CDR1 is SQVTM and CDR2 is ANQGSEA in the germline V gene. This CDR3 has 12 residues. V was clipped by 5 bases and J by 5 bases, with 9 bases between them. The CDR3 coding sequence is TGCAGCGTTCTGATGGGGACCGGGGAGCTGTTTTTT. It encodes CSVLMGTGELFF.

This clonotype was counted a single time. The rearrangement uses TRBV28 and TRBJ1-6; D gene uncertain. Germline CDR1 MDHEN, CDR2 SYDVKM. The CDR3 length is 18 residues. V was clipped by 5 bases and J by 4 bases, with 21 bases between them. The chain's CDR3 is CASSPEDATNFYNSPLHF. The CDR3 DNA sequence: TGTGCCAGCAGTCCGGAGGACGCTACAAACTTTTATAATTCACCCCTCCACTTT.

J is TRBJ2-5 and V is TRBV7-6, with 8 positions matching TRBD2. Trimming removed 6 bases from V and 4 bases from J; junction bases left unmatched: 4. The CDR3 has 13 residues. Germline V CDR1 and CDR2: SGHVS, FNYEAQ. DNA for the CDR3: TGTGCCAGCAGATTCGCGGGGGGAGAGACCCAGTACTTC. This encodes CASRFAGGETQYF.

This clonotype has more than one count but fewer than ten. The J gene is TRBJ2-3, the V gene TRBV11-2; D gene uncertain. The germline V and J ends were trimmed by 0 bases and 1 base, with 5 bases remaining between them. The length of the CDR3 is 14 residues. CDR1 and CDR2 (germline): SGHAT, FQNNGV. In nucleotides, the CDR3 is TGTGCCAGCAGCTTAGACGGCGGCACAGATACGCAGTATTTT. Translated: CASSLDGGTDTQYF.

A few counts support this clonotype. This chain links TRBV12-3 or TRBV12-4 with TRBJ2-1; D not certain. CDR3 length equals 12 residues. V lost 0 bases and J 9 bases, leaving 6 bases between the germline ends. The DNA for the CDR3 is TGTGCCAGCAGTTTAGCGGTGGTTGAGCAGTTCTTC. It yields the protein CASSLAVVEQFF.

As DNA, the CDR3 is TGTGCCAGCAGCTTAAAAGGGACTGAAGCTTTCTTT. Protein product: CASSLKGTEAFF. This chain joins TRBV7-8 and TRBJ1-1; D is uncertain. Germline CDR1 and CDR2: SGHVS and FQNEAQ. Trimming left V 2 bases short and J 5 bases short, with 6 bases between. This CDR3 spans 12 amino acids.

The V call is TRBV7-2, the J call TRBJ2-3, with TRBD2 identical over 9 bases. CDR1 and CDR2 (germline): SGHTA, FQGNSA. Losses at the gene ends were 5 bases for V and 6 bases for J; bases not matched to a gene: 12. This CDR3 is 16 amino acids long. The CDR3 sequence is CASSLVAGAAADTQYF. The CDR3, as DNA: TGTGCCAGCAGCCTAGTAGCGGGGGCCGCAGCGGATACGCAGTATTTT.

The chain carries TRBV28 and TRBJ1-5; D remains ambiguous. CDR1 is MDHEN and CDR2 is SYDVKM in the germline V gene. This CDR3 contains 12 residues. The V end lost 4 bases, the J end lost 7 bases, and 8 bases lay between the germline ends. The CDR3 DNA is TGTGCCAGCAGTTCGCTAAGCCAGCCCCAGCATTTT. It specifies CASSSLSQPQHF.

Ten or more counts support this clonotype. The chain combines TRBV20-1 with TRBJ2-3; no clear D. The CDR3 is made up of 12 amino acids. Germline lookup yields CDR1 DFQATT and CDR2 SNEGSKA (reference sequence). Trimming stripped 5 bases from V and 2 bases from J, with 8 bases between. Written as DNA, the CDR3 is TGCAGTGCTGAAAGGTCCACAGATACGCAGTATTTT. Translating gives CSAERSTDTQYF.

The sample holds a few counts of this clonotype. CDR3 DNA: TGTGCCAGCAGTTACTGGCGGGTTAGCACAGATACGCAGTATTTT. Translated: CASSYWRVSTDTQYF. The rearrangement joins TRBV6-2 or TRBV6-3 to TRBJ2-3, with D possibly being TRBD2 (5 bases). The V gene lost 1 base and the J gene lost 0 bases, with 8 bases spanning the gap. The CDR3 covers 15 residues. Germline V lookup: CDR1 MNHEY, CDR2 SVGEGT.

This clonotype appeared a few times. The chain is built from TRBV9 and TRBJ2-3, with 8 nucleotides matching TRBD2. Per germline, CDR1 SGDLS and CDR2 YYNGEE. The CDR3 contains 17 residues. Germline trimming cut 4 bases from V and 6 bases from J; bases unmatched to any gene: 16. The CDR3 DNA reads as TGTGCCAGCAGCACGGGAGGGGCCCATTTCCCGGCGGATACGCAGTATTTT. Protein sequence: CASSTGGAHFPADTQYF. The variable domain in full, with the rest retrieved from reference TRBV9 and TRBJ2-3, is DSGVTQTPKHLITATGQRVTLRCSPRSGDLSVYWYQQSLDQGLQFLIQYYNGEERAKGNILERFSAQQFPDLHSELNLSSLELGDSALYFCASSTGGAHFPADTQYFGPGTRLTVL.

The chain has TRBV6-5 and TRBJ2-1; D perhaps matches TRBD2 (5 bases). This CDR3 is built from 12 residues. V dropped 5 bases and J dropped 5 bases, with 7 bases sitting between them. CDR1 is MNHEY, CDR2 SVGAGI, per germline. The CDR3 protein is CASSKGDNEQFF. CDR3 DNA sequence: TGTGCCAGCAGTAAGGGAGACAATGAGCAGTTCTTC.

This clonotype was observed a few times. The rearrangement uses TRBV6-1 and TRBJ2-2; TRBD2 might be the D (6 bases). From germline, CDR1 is MNHNS and CDR2 SASEGT. V was trimmed by 0 bases and J by 2 bases, leaving 13 bases between them. The CDR3 loop spans 17 amino acids. CDR3 protein: CASSEALGLPNTGELFF. The CDR3 region has the DNA TGTGCCAGCAGTGAAGCTCTGGGACTCCCAAACACCGGGGAGCTGTTTTTT.

The chain uses TRBV28 and TRBJ2-3; 11 nucleotides match TRBD2. The germline V gene has CDR1 MDHEN and CDR2 SYDVKM. The CDR3 has 14 amino acids. V trimming: 8 bases; J trimming: 6 bases; junction bases outside the gene matches: 7. As DNA, the CDR3 is TGTGCCAGCGGTAGCGGGGGGGCTTCGGATACGCAGTATTTT. Protein sequence: CASGSGGASDTQYF.

This clonotype was counted between two and nine times. CDR3 sequence (DNA): TGTGCCAGCAGCTTAGGAGTTAGCGGGGATGAGCAGTTCTTC. This translates into CASSLGVSGDEQFF. V is TRBV7-2 and J is TRBJ2-1; 8 nucleotides line up with TRBD2. V trimming: 1 base; J trimming: 8 bases; junction bases outside the gene matches: 4. The CDR3 is made up of 14 amino acids. CDR1 SGHTA and CDR2 FQGNSA come from the germline V gene.

This rearrangement joins TRBV21-1 to TRBJ2-7; TRBD2, as called in the table, went unchecked against the DNA. TRBV21-1 is a recognized pseudogene. The CDR3 is made up of 16 amino acids. CDR3 sequence (DNA): TGTGCCAGCAGCAATTTTACGAAGGCGGGTCTCTACGAGCAGTACGTC. Protein sequence: CASSNFTKAGLYEQYV.

The chain couples TRBV7-2 to TRBJ1-2; D is unresolved. CDR1 and CDR2 from the germline V gene are SGHTA and FQGNSA. The CDR3 sequence is 10 residues long. The germline V and J ends were trimmed by 2 bases and 7 bases, with 2 bases remaining between them. The CDR3 DNA sequence: TGTGCCAGCAGCTTATTTGGCTACACCTTC. Its protein is CASSLFGYTF.

This clonotype has more than one count but fewer than ten. The junction departs from the called germline gene at one end, perhaps through a read error. The chain employs TRBV2 and TRBJ1-2; no clear D. Germline CDR1 reads SNHLY; CDR2 reads FYNNEI. CDR3 length: 10 residues. Here the CDR3 DNA reads TGTGCCAGCAGTGAAGGAAGGGCCTGCTTC. It specifies CASSEGRACF. The variable domain in full, completed from reference TRBV2 and TRBJ1-2, reads EPEVTQTPSHQVTQMGQEVILRCVPISNHLYFYWYRQILGQKVEFLVSFYNNEISEKSEIFDDQFSVERPDGSNFTLKIRSTKLEDSAMYFCASSEGRACFGSGTRLTVV.